The 10 T cell receptor beta chains below were found in one sample sequenced in a study of Ad26.COV2.S vaccination and SARS-CoV-2 variants. Libraries were prepared by immunoSEQ multiplex PCR; TCRdb keeps only in-frame clonotypes and omits some of them. The sample has 360,000 or so clones, about 89% seen once. Treatment indicated: 19 received Ad26.COV2.S at low or high dose, single or two shots; roughly five received placebo; per-sample allocation not given. Specimen acquisition occurred on day 63 following the initial vaccine or placebo injection. Sequenced here: peripheral blood, sampled in a trial of Ad26.COV2.S vaccine versus placebo. All receptors come from a person between 18 and 60 years old who received the Ad26.COV2.S COVID-19 vaccine or a placebo.

The chain uses TRBV5-1 and TRBJ1-5; D is undetermined. Looked up from germline, CDR1 is SGHRS and CDR2 is YFSETQ. Trimming shortened V by 1 base and J by 3 bases, and 8 bases separated the two germline ends. The CDR3 has 14 residues. The CDR3 region has the DNA TGCGCCAGCAGCTTGACGGGCATCAATCAGCCCCAGCATTTT. Encoded protein: CASSLTGINQPQHF.

This sequence joins TRBV11-3 and TRBJ2-7; weak D call: TRBD2 (6 bases). The germline CDR1 and CDR2 sequences are SGHNT and YENEEA. The CDR3 totals 13 residues. Trimming took off 4 bases at V and 9 bases at J, with 16 bases between the two ends. The CDR3 DNA sequence: TGTGCCAGCAGCTCAGAAACCGCCGGGGGGCAGTACTTC. Its protein product is CASSSETAGGQYF. Based on the CDR3 plus reference TRBV11-3 and TRBJ2-7, the full variable domain is EAGVVQSPRYKIIEKKQPVAFWCNPISGHNTLYWYLQNLGQGPELLIRYENEEAVDDSQLPKDRFSAERLKGVDSTLKIQPAELGDSAVYLCASSSETAGGQYFGPGTRLTVT.

The chain employs TRBV4-2 and TRBJ2-3, with a weak D call TRBD2 (5 bases). Germline CDR1 is LGHNA and CDR2 is YNFKEQ. The CDR3 totals 15 residues. V was shortened by 0 bases and J by 5 bases, with 12 bases between the two germline ends. The CDR3 loop is CASSQDGREGDTQYF. The CDR3 DNA is TGTGCCAGCAGCCAAGATGGGAGAGAGGGAGATACGCAGTATTTT.

The J gene is TRBJ1-5, the V gene TRBV6-1; no clear D. The V end was cut by 1 base, the J end by 7 bases, with 5 bases between. The CDR3 loop spans 12 amino acids. Germline V gene lookup returns CDR1 MNHNS and CDR2 SASEGT. CDR3 in DNA: TGTGCCAGCAGTGAAGTCGGCCAGCCCCAGCATTTT. Amino acid sequence: CASSEVGQPQHF.

This clone was seen at least ten times. Within the sample, other DNA sequences also encode this same CDR3. The gene calls are TRBV7-9 and TRBJ2-7; D uncertain. The CDR3 sequence is 12 residues long. Germline CDR1 SEHNR, CDR2 FQNEAQ (reference sequence). With 0 bases removed from V and 6 bases from J, the gap between germline ends came to 6 bases. The CDR3 DNA sequence: TGTGCCAGCAGCTTAGCCTTAGGCGAGCAGTACTTC. It codes for CASSLALGEQYF.

This chain connects TRBV29-1 to TRBJ2-5; 8 bases map to TRBD1. The V gene end was trimmed by 4 bases and the J gene end by 5 bases; junction bases not matched to a gene: 6. The CDR3 covers 13 residues. Germline V gene lookup returns CDR1 SQVTM and CDR2 ANQGSEA. The DNA of the CDR3 is TGCAGCGTTGCTCCAGGGGGCCGTGAGACCCAGTACTTC. It encodes CSVAPGGRETQYF.

This clone was counted only a few times. V gene TRBV18 combines with J gene TRBJ2-7, with D possibly matching TRBD2 (7 bases). V lost 3 bases and J 1 base, leaving 13 bases between the germline ends. Germline assignment: CDR1 KGHSH and CDR2 LQKENI. The CDR3 sequence is 15 residues long. The CDR3 reads CASSPEGEGSYEQYF. CDR3 nucleotides: TGTGCCAGCTCACCTGAGGGGGAGGGATCCTACGAGCAGTACTTC.

The genes are TRBV27 and TRBJ2-2; 9 bases match TRBD2. Looked up from germline, CDR1 is MNHEY and CDR2 is SMNVEV (reference sequence). The CDR3 totals 20 residues. V lost 8 bases to trimming and J lost 8 bases; unmatched junction nucleotides: 27. The CDR3 DNA reads as TGTGCCAGCTTCACGAGGAGGAGCGGGAGGCAAAGACGGGTTGCGGGGGAGCTGTTTTTT. The encoded protein is CASFTRRSGRQRRVAGELFF.

This chain uses TRBV3-1 (or the pseudogene TRBV3-2) with TRBJ1-1, with unresolved D. The germline V and J ends were trimmed by 4 bases and 4 bases, with 16 bases remaining between them. Germline CDR1 and CDR2: LGHDT and YNNKEL (reference sequence). The CDR3 sequence is 15 residues long. The CDR3 protein is CASSPPRGGPTEAFF. The CDR3 DNA reads as TGTGCCAGCAGCCCCCCCCGGGGAGGCCCCACTGAAGCTTTCTTT.

The chain has TRBV5-1 and TRBJ1-1, with 7 bases that match TRBD1. Germline CDR1 is SGHRS and CDR2 is YFSETQ. The CDR3 contains 13 residues. Trimming at V came to 2 bases and at J to 7 bases, leaving 5 bases not matched to a gene. The CDR3 DNA reads TGCGCCAGCAGCTTCGGACAGGATAATGAAGCTTTCTTT. This gives the protein CASSFGQDNEAFF.